Sequencing of this T cell receptor (beta chain) was carried out in a study of control samples from healthy donors and cancer patients (dated by TCRdb to the early 2020s). Library generation was performed with the immunoSEQ multiplex PCR assay. This is the immuneACCESS table as TCRdb keeps it, with only in-frame sequences that have V and J called. A part of the clones is gone; compared with another copy, unresolved V genes explain less than half, and the rest is unexplained. The sample table shows about 83,000 clones, and around 92% are seen once. The ten largest clones capture about a sixth of the sample. Remarks on this clone: No cognate antigen has been identified for it. Base qualities are not recorded, but no much larger clone differs from it by a single base.

Reading from cysteine to phenylalanine, the CDR3 counts 18 amino acids. The DNA shown is the 54-base CDR3, in frame from base 1. From V the trimming removes 6 bases and from J it removes 8 bases, while the gene matches leave 22 bases of the junction unaccounted for. The germline V gene supplies CDR1 MDHEN and CDR2 SYDVKM. Sequences were obtained from blood. The chain couples TRBV28 to TRBJ1-2; 9 bases in the junction line up with TRBD1. This receptor was identified in a man aged 25-45 years in good health. The encoded CDR3 is CASSEPGQGSLGALGYTF. The DNA is TGTGCCAGCAGCGAGCCGGGACAGGGTAGTCTTGGGGCCCTAGGCTACACCTTC.